This T cell receptor beta chain was captured by sequencing in a study of control samples from healthy donors and cancer patients. Sequenced by immunoSEQ multiplex PCR; TCRdb stores in-frame clones only, minus some. The sample contains some 190,000 clones, 91% of which appear only once. This CDR3 has 11 residues. V shed 0 bases and J shed 9 bases, with 4 bases lying between them. Germline lookup yields CDR1 SGHNT and CDR2 YYREEE (reference sequence). Sequenced sample: blood. This sequence joins TRBV5-4 and TRBJ2-1; no clear D gene. This receptor was taken from a man aged 25 to 45 in good health. In DNA form, the CDR3 reads TGTGCCAGCAGCTTGGGGGCTGAGCAGTTCTTC. Translating it yields CASSLGAEQFF.